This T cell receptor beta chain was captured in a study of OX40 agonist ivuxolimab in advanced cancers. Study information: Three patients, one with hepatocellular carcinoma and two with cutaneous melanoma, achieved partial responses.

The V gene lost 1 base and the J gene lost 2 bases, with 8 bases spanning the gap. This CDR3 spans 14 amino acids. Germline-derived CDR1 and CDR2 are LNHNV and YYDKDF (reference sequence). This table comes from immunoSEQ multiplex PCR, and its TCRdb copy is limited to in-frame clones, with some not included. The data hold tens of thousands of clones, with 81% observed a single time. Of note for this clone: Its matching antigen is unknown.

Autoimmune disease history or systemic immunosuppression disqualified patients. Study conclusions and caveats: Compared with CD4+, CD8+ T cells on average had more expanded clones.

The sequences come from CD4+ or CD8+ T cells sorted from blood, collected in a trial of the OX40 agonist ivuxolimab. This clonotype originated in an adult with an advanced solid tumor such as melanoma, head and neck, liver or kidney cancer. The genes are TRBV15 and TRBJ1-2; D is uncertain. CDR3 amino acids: CATSRARDNYGYTF. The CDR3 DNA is TGTGCCACCAGCAGAGCTAGAGACAACTATGGCTACACCTTC. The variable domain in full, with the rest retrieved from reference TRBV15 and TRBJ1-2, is DAMVIQNPRYQVTQFGKPVTLSCSQTLNHNVMYWYQQKSSQAPKLLFHYYDKDFNNEADTPDNFQSRRPNTSFCFLDIRSPGLGDTAMYLCATSRARDNYGYTFGSGTRLTVV.